Listed here are 2 T cell receptor beta chains from one sample, sequenced in a study of post-analysis software for immune sequencing data (dated by TCRdb to between 2014 and 2017). Beyond this particular receptor, the publication reports: A few TRBV segments, including TRBV5-6, TRBV5-1 and TRBV20-1, were significantly more frequent in patients than controls.

The protocol used for the library was PCR. Sequencing instrument: Illumina HiSeq 2500. Unique molecular identifiers were incorporated into TCR beta cDNA libraries to reduce PCR and sequencing biases. TCRdb ran its own pipeline on the public reads, namely fastp trimming at Q25 and MiXCR clone calling, and kept in-frame beta chains. Identical CDR3 proteins give one entry, which carries the most common genes and DNA. In all, the sample holds roughly 600,000 distinct CDR3 sequences, and about 40% of those were seen once. The top ten constitute roughly 1.7% of the sample. Their specific antigens are unknown. Sequenced sample: blood. All receptors come from a girl under 18 with multiple sclerosis.

The chain uses TRBV6-5 and TRBJ2-1; D remains ambiguous. CDR1 is MNHEY, CDR2 SVGAGI, per germline. There are 14 residues in the CDR3. V was clipped by 2 bases and J by 9 bases, with 14 bases between them. The CDR3 reads CASSYGGSALEQFF. Written as DNA, the CDR3 is TGTGCCAGCAGTTACGGCGGCTCCGCTCTTGAGCAGTTCTTC.

This clonotype showed up just a few times. The V gene is TRBV28, the J gene TRBJ2-7; D is unclear. V dropped 6 bases and J dropped 4 bases, with 13 bases sitting between them. CDR3 length: 13 amino acids. CDR1 is MDHEN, CDR2 SYDVKM, per germline. This chain's CDR3 is CASRQSPGYEQYF. The CDR3 DNA is TGTGCCAGCAGGCAAAGCCCGGGTTACGAGCAGTACTTC.